Below, 21 T cell receptor beta chains from the same sample are listed, as sequenced in a study of cytomegalovirus exposure and HLA in healthy donors. The PCR was carried out with 60 Vbeta primers and 13 Jbeta primers. Here immunoSEQ multiplex PCR was the method, and the copy in TCRdb shows in-frame clones only, minus some. The data contain 95,000 to 150,000 clones, around three quarters of them seen just once; the ten biggest clones take up under 7%. Sequenced: PBMCs. Receptors were obtained from a man between 18 and 35 years old in good health and CMV-seropositive.

CDR3 sequence reads: CASSARLAGLSTDTQYF. CDR3 bases: TGTGCCAGCAGTGCCCGACTAGCGGGCCTTAGCACAGATACGCAGTATTTT. V is TRBV6-1 and J is TRBJ2-3; 10 positions agree with TRBD2. The V gene's germline CDR1 is MNHNS and CDR2 SASEGT. The CDR3 is 17 amino acids. Unmatched junction bases numbered 7, after V lost 4 bases and J lost 0 bases.

This clone was picked up one time. The V and J genes are TRBV6-5 and TRBJ1-1; possible D gene TRBD1, 6 bases. The CDR3 covers 12 residues. Germline CDR1 is MNHEY and CDR2 is SVGAGI. V was pared by 3 bases and J by 7 bases, with 9 bases between. The CDR3 DNA follows: TGTGCCAGCAGTTATTTACAGGGTGAAGCTTTCTTT. Protein product: CASSYLQGEAFF.

Concerning this clone: Because the CDR3 is missing its conserved closing phenylalanine or tryptophan, this is likely a read error. The chain recombines TRBV6-6 with TRBJ2-7; TRBD1 agrees at 9 bases. Unmatched junction bases numbered 6, after V lost 5 bases and J lost 1 base. The CDR3 loop spans 15 amino acids. The germline V gene encodes CDR1 MNHNY and CDR2 SVGAGI (reference sequence). CDR3: CASSTTTGGSYEQYL. The CDR3 nucleotides are TGTGCCAGCAGTACGACGACAGGGGGTTCCTACGAGCAGTACCTC.

The chain has TRBV2 and TRBJ1-2; 9 positions match TRBD1. V dropped 6 bases and J dropped 6; count of bases not matched to a gene: 8. The V gene's germline CDR1 is SNHLY and CDR2 FYNNEI. This CDR3 comprises 14 residues. CDR3 amino acids: CASSGLGQGNGYTF. CDR3 in DNA: TGTGCCAGCAGCGGACTGGGACAGGGTAATGGCTACACCTTC. The variable domain in full, with the rest retrieved from reference TRBV2 and TRBJ1-2, is EPEVTQTPSHQVTQMGQEVILRCVPISNHLYFYWYRQILGQKVEFLVSFYNNEISEKSEIFDDQFSVERPDGSNFTLKIRSTKLEDSAMYFCASSGLGQGNGYTFGSGTRLTVV.

The CDR3 sequence is CASSFGLARSSYEQYF. The CDR3 DNA is TGCGCCAGCAGCTTCGGACTAGCGAGGAGCTCCTACGAGCAGTACTTC. This chain joins TRBV4-1 and TRBJ2-7, with 9 nucleotides matching TRBD2. This CDR3 is 16 amino acids long. J was trimmed by 0 bases and V by 5 bases; bases with no gene match: 8. Per germline, CDR1 MGHRA and CDR2 YSYEKL.

J is TRBJ1-5 and V is TRBV6-6, with D possibly TRBD1 on 5 matching bases. CDR3 length: 15 amino acids. The germline V gene encodes CDR1 MNHNY and CDR2 SVGAGI (reference sequence). V lost 5 bases to trimming and J lost 5 bases, with 16 bases between them. CDR3 in DNA: TGTGCCAGCAGTCCCCCGGGGGGTTCGGATCAGCCCCAGCATTTT. Encoded protein: CASSPPGGSDQPQHF.

The V and J genes are TRBV7-9 and TRBJ1-5; D not certain. The V and J ends lost 1 base and 15 bases respectively, with 16 bases between them. The CDR3 length is 13 residues. CDR1 is SEHNR, CDR2 FQNEAQ, per germline (reference sequence). The CDR3 spells CASSLDGKRLLHF. CDR3 coding DNA: TGTGCCAGCAGCTTAGATGGCAAGCGTCTCTTGCATTTT.

The chain joins TRBV25-1 to TRBJ2-1; D gene ambiguous. Germline values: CDR1 MGHDK, CDR2 SYGVNS. The V and J ends lost 8 bases and 8 bases respectively, with 22 bases between them. The CDR3 length is 15 residues. The CDR3 here is CASEVVTYPAHEQFF. The CDR3 DNA reads as TGTGCCAGCGAGGTGGTGACCTACCCGGCTCATGAGCAGTTCTTC.

The chain has TRBV28 and TRBJ1-2, with D tentatively TRBD1 (5 bases). Deletions cut 8 bases from V and 3 bases from J, with 7 bases between. This CDR3 region has 11 residues. From germline, CDR1 is MDHEN and CDR2 SYDVKM. This CDR3 is CASVQDYGYTF. The CDR3 bases are TGTGCCAGCGTACAGGACTATGGCTACACCTTC.

This clone was counted only a few times. This chain joins TRBV10-1 and TRBJ1-1; 8 bases agree with TRBD1. The CDR3 is 14 residues long. The V gene's germline CDR1 is WNHNN and CDR2 SYGVQD (reference sequence). The V segment lost 5 bases and the J segment 8 bases; nucleotides outside the gene matches: 10. The CDR3 DNA follows: TGCGCCAGCAGTCCCGAGGTTACAGGGGGAGAAGCTTTCTTT. This gives the protein CASSPEVTGGEAFF.

The chain recombines TRBV27 with TRBJ1-5; 8 nucleotides agree with TRBD1. V trimming: 6 bases; J trimming: 8 bases; junction bases outside the gene matches: 9. Germline loops: CDR1 MNHEY, CDR2 SMNVEV (reference sequence). This CDR3 has 14 residues. The CDR3 loop reads CASRPGTGWEPQHF. CDR3 in DNA: TGTGCCAGCAGACCCGGGACAGGATGGGAGCCCCAGCATTTT.

This clone was found a few times. The gene calls are TRBV5-6 and TRBJ2-1, with 10 positions matching TRBD1. The CDR3 is 16 residues long. Germline V CDR1 and CDR2: SGHDT, YYEEEE. The V and J ends lost 4 bases and 0 bases, in that order; junction bases with no gene match: 4. The CDR3 bases are TGTGCCAGCAGCACGACAGGGGGCTACTCCTACAATGAGCAGTTCTTC. This gives the protein CASSTTGGYSYNEQFF. The full variable domain, rest sourced from reference TRBV5-6 and TRBJ2-1, is DAGVTQSPTHLIKTRGQQVTLRCSPKSGHDTVSWYQQALGQGPQFIFQYYEEEERQRGNFPDRFSGHQFPNYSSELNVNALLLGDSALYLCASSTTGGYSYNEQFFGPGTRLTVL.

This chain uses TRBV9 with TRBJ2-1; D is ambiguous. Germline V gives CDR1 SGDLS, CDR2 YYNGEE. This CDR3 is 12 amino acids long. V dropped 4 bases and J dropped 1 base, with 3 bases sitting between them. The DNA for the CDR3 is TGTGCCAGCAGCACATCCTACAATGAGCAGTTCTTC. Its translation is CASSTSYNEQFF.

As DNA, the CDR3 is TGTGCCAGCAGTCGGGGGACCTTGAACACTGAAGCTTTCTTT. Its protein is CASSRGTLNTEAFF. V and J are TRBV7-9 and TRBJ1-1; a weak D match, TRBD1 (5 bases). The germline V and J ends were trimmed by 6 bases and 0 bases, with 11 bases remaining between them. The CDR3 is 14 amino acids. CDR1 is SEHNR and CDR2 is FQNEAQ in the germline V gene (reference sequence).

The genes are TRBV2 and TRBJ1-1; a possible D gene is TRBD1 (5 bases). The CDR3 loop spans 13 amino acids. The V gene's germline CDR1 is SNHLY and CDR2 FYNNEI. V was clipped by 7 bases and J by 1 base, with 10 bases between them. The CDR3 reads CASKTETNTEAFF. The CDR3 DNA reads TGTGCCAGCAAGACAGAGACGAACACTGAAGCTTTCTTT.

The chain employs TRBV11-2 and TRBJ2-3; D gene uncertain. Trimming left V 5 bases short and J 11 bases short, with 11 bases between. CDR1 SGHAT and CDR2 FQNNGV come from the germline V gene. CDR3 length equals 11 residues. The CDR3 DNA is TGTGCCAGCAGCATCCAGGAAGGGCAGTATTTT. Amino acids: CASSIQEGQYF.

The gene calls are TRBV5-6 and TRBJ1-2; TRBD1 might be the D (5 bases). V was pared by 3 bases and J by 4 bases, with 19 bases between. This CDR3 has 16 residues. Germline V lookup: CDR1 SGHDT, CDR2 YYEEEE. The CDR3 region has the DNA TGTGCCAGCAGCTCGGGGGGAATGGGATTCGGCTATGGCTACACCTTC. Encoded protein: CASSSGGMGFGYGYTF.

The J gene is TRBJ2-7, the V gene TRBV4-1, with 7 bases aligning to TRBD1. This CDR3 comprises 17 residues. Germline V gives CDR1 MGHRA, CDR2 YSYEKL. V dropped 1 base and J dropped 0; count of bases not matched to a gene: 9. CDR3 nucleotides: TGCGCCAGCAGCCAAGCGCTACAGGGGAAAAGCTCCTACGAGCAGTACTTC. Its protein product is CASSQALQGKSSYEQYF.

The V gene is TRBV11-2, the J gene TRBJ2-5; TRBD1 might be the D (5 bases). Trimming left V 5 bases short and J 5 bases short, with 9 bases between. The V gene's germline CDR1 is SGHAT and CDR2 FQNNGV. The CDR3 runs 12 residues. As DNA, the CDR3 is TGTGCCAGCAGCGAACACAGGGAGACCCAGTACTTC. Its translation: CASSEHRETQYF.

The chain has TRBV9 and TRBJ2-3; 11 bases match TRBD2. Germline loops: CDR1 SGDLS, CDR2 YYNGEE. V lost 4 bases, J lost 5 bases, and 9 bases stayed unmatched. The CDR3 has 16 residues. The CDR3 region has the DNA TGTGCCAGCAGCCCTAGTAGCGGGAGGGATAGAGATACGCAGTATTTT. Its protein is CASSPSSGRDRDTQYF.

This rearrangement joins TRBV4-2 to TRBJ1-2; D unresolved. CDR3 length equals 13 residues. V was clipped by 3 bases and J by 6 bases, with 11 bases between them. Germline loops: CDR1 LGHNA, CDR2 YNFKEQ. The CDR3 spells CASSHWGVNGYTF. The CDR3 DNA sequence: TGTGCCAGCAGCCACTGGGGAGTTAATGGCTACACCTTC.